Listed below are T cell receptor beta chains from one sample, sequenced in a study of OX40 agonist ivuxolimab in advanced cancers. Profiling relied on immunoSEQ multiplex PCR, and the TCRdb table lists in-frame clones only, not all of them. This table holds tens of thousands of clones, over 75% found once. The material was CD4+ or CD8+ T cells sorted from blood, obtained in a trial of the OX40 agonist ivuxolimab. The receptor source for this set is an adult with an advanced solid tumor such as melanoma, head and neck, liver or kidney cancer. The CDR3 runs from the conserved cysteine through the conserved F or W. D genes are given only for firm matches. Expanded clones are given a class, and other clones once, few, many or no size at all.

V: TRBV28; D: TRBD1; size: NA; J: TRBJ1-1; CDR3: CASSRQGTNTEAFF; DNA: TGTGCCAGCAGTCGACAGGGAACGAACACTGAAGCTTTCTTT
V: TRBV2; D: NA; size: NA; J: TRBJ1-3; CDR3: CASRDQVSGNTIYF; DNA: TGTGCCAGCAGGGATCAGGTCTCTGGAAACACCATATATTTT
V: TRBV7-2; D: NA; size: NA; J: TRBJ2-1; CDR3: CASSLARAGASLEQFF; DNA: TGTGCCAGCAGCTTAGCGAGGGCGGGGGCATCCCTTGAGCAGTTCTTC
V: TRBV6-6; D: NA; size: NA; J: TRBJ2-1; CDR3: CASSYPQGQNNEQFF; DNA: TGTGCCAGCAGTTACCCTCAAGGACAAAACAATGAGCAGTTCTTC
V: TRBV6-1; D: TRBD1; size: NA; J: TRBJ2-1; CDR3: CASNPGLGQGIEQFF; DNA: TGTGCCAGCAATCCGGGCTTAGGACAGGGAATCGAGCAGTTCTTC
V: TRBV19; D: TRBD1; size: NA; J: TRBJ2-3; CDR3: CASSRTGESTDTQYF; DNA: TGTGCCAGTAGTAGGACAGGGGAGAGCACAGATACGCAGTATTTT
V: TRBV5-1; D: NA; size: NA; J: TRBJ2-1; CDR3: CASSWRTSAGTPYNEQFF; DNA: TGCGCCAGCAGCTGGCGGACCTCGGCGGGGACACCGTACAATGAGCAGTTCTTC
V: TRBV30; D: NA; size: many; J: TRBJ1-4; CDR3: CAWSATNEKLFF; DNA: TGTGCCTGGAGTGCAACTAATGAAAAACTGTTTTTT
V: TRBV7-9; D: NA; size: NA; J: TRBJ2-5; CDR3: CASSSGAKQETQYF; DNA: TGTGCCAGCAGCTCCGGGGCAAAACAAGAGACCCAGTACTTC
V: TRBV4-3; D: NA; size: NA; J: TRBJ2-2; CDR3: CASSQMPYTGELFF; DNA: TGCGCCAGCAGCCAAATGCCGTACACCGGGGAGCTGTTTTTT
V: TRBV7-2; D: NA; size: NA; J: TRBJ1-2; CDR3: CASSLRAYGYTF; DNA: TGTGCCAGCAGCTTAAGGGCCTATGGCTACACCTTC
V: TRBV19; D: NA; size: NA; J: TRBJ2-6; CDR3: CASSGQSGANVLTF; DNA: TGTGCCAGTAGCGGACAGTCTGGGGCCAACGTCCTGACTTTC
V: TRBV7-3; D: TRBD2; size: few; J: TRBJ2-2; CDR3: CASSFTGGTGELFF; DNA: TGTGCCAGCAGCTTTACGGGAGGCACCGGGGAGCTGTTTTTT
V: TRBV2; D: TRBD2; size: few; J: TRBJ2-2; CDR3: CASSDLAGDTGELFF; DNA: TGTGCCAGCAGTGATTTAGCGGGAGACACCGGGGAGCTGTTTTTT
V: TRBV5-4; D: NA; size: NA; J: TRBJ2-3; CDR3: CASSLNSGADTQYF; DNA: TGTGCCAGCAGCTTAAATTCAGGGGCAGATACGCAGTATTTT
V: TRBV14; D: NA; size: few; J: TRBJ1-4; CDR3: CASSQARGEDEKLFF; DNA: TGTGCCAGCAGCCAAGCCCGGGGGGAGGATGAAAAACTGTTTTTT
V: TRBV5-1; D: TRBD1; size: NA; J: TRBJ2-3; CDR3: CASSFGQGTDTQYF; DNA: TGCGCCAGCAGCTTTGGACAGGGCACAGATACGCAGTATTTT
V: TRBV28; D: NA; size: NA; J: TRBJ2-3; CDR3: CASKTSSTDTQYF; DNA: TGTGCCAGCAAAACGTCTAGCACAGATACGCAGTATTTT
V: TRBV2; D: NA; size: NA; J: TRBJ2-3; CDR3: CASSPDSPDTQYF; DNA: TGTGCCAGCAGTCCGGACAGTCCAGATACGCAGTATTTT
V: TRBV2; D: NA; size: NA; J: TRBJ2-7; CDR3: CASIVTETSYEQYF; DNA: TGTGCCAGCATTGTGACAGAGACATCCTACGAGCAGTACTTC
V: TRBV21-1; D: NA; size: NA; J: TRBJ2-7; CDR3: CASTTVPGQGPGTTYEQYF; DNA: TGTGCCAGCACCACCGTACCGGGACAGGGGCCGGGTACCACCTACGAGCAGTACTTC
V: TRBV2; D: NA; size: NA; J: TRBJ2-7; CDR3: CASSLGGWSYEQYF; DNA: TGTGCCAGCAGTCTCGGTGGTTGGTCCTACGAGCAGTACTTC
V: TRBV5-8; D: NA; size: NA; J: TRBJ1-5; CDR3: CASSLARQGIFVDQPQHF; DNA: TGTGCCAGCAGCTTGGCCCGTCAGGGAATTTTTGTTGATCAGCCCCAGCATTTT
V: TRBV2; D: NA; size: NA; J: TRBJ2-3; CDR3: CASRGLSTDTQYF; DNA: TGTGCCAGCCGGGGACTTTCCACAGATACGCAGTATTTT
V: TRBV27; D: TRBD1; size: NA; J: TRBJ2-7; CDR3: CASSILGQGSEQYF; DNA: TGTGCCAGCAGTATCTTAGGACAGGGGAGCGAGCAGTACTTC
V: TRBV4-3; D: TRBD1; size: NA; J: TRBJ1-2; CDR3: CASSHPEDRAAGYTF; DNA: TGCGCCAGCAGCCACCCCGAAGACAGGGCGGCCGGCTACACCTTC
V: TRBV5-4; D: TRBD1; size: NA; J: TRBJ1-1; CDR3: CASSAGTGAWGVTEAFF; DNA: TGTGCCAGCAGCGCCGGGACAGGGGCCTGGGGGGTCACTGAAGCTTTCTTT
V: TRBV5-1; D: TRBD2; size: NA; J: TRBJ2-3; CDR3: CASVREQSSDTQYF; DNA: TGCGCCAGCGTGCGGGAGCAAAGCTCAGATACGCAGTATTTT
V: TRBV10-2; D: NA; size: NA; J: TRBJ1-2; CDR3: CASRTGNYGYTF; DNA: TGCGCCAGCAGGACCGGGAACTATGGCTACACCTTC
V: TRBV5-1; D: TRBD2; size: NA; J: TRBJ2-2; CDR3: CASSLLETSGSTGELFF; DNA: TGCGCCAGCAGCTTGTTAGAGACTAGCGGGAGCACCGGGGAGCTGTTTTTT
V: TRBV13; D: NA; size: NA; J: TRBJ1-1; CDR3: CASSPIGVNTEAFF; DNA: TGTGCCAGCAGCCCCATCGGGGTGAACACTGAAGCTTTCTTT
V: TRBV7-6; D: NA; size: NA; J: TRBJ2-3; CDR3: CASSFKGTDTQYF; DNA: TGTGCCAGCAGCTTTAAGGGCACAGATACGCAGTATTTT
V: TRBV7-3; D: TRBD2; size: NA; J: TRBJ2-3; CDR3: CASSRLAGGGTDTQYF; DNA: TGTGCCAGCAGCAGACTAGCGGGAGGGGGCACAGATACGCAGTATTTT
V: TRBV25-1; D: TRBD1; size: NA; J: TRBJ2-2; CDR3: CASLSTGANTGELFF; DNA: TGTGCCAGCCTTTCGACAGGGGCGAACACCGGGGAGCTGTTTTTT
V: TRBV6-5; D: NA; size: NA; J: TRBJ2-7; CDR3: CASSPADSSYEQYF; DNA: TGTGCCAGCAGCCCTGCGGACAGCTCCTACGAGCAGTACTTC
V: TRBV9; D: NA; size: NA; J: TRBJ2-1; CDR3: CASSGKDALGEQFF; DNA: TGTGCCAGCAGCGGAAAGGACGCACTGGGTGAGCAGTTCTTC
V: TRBV7-2; D: TRBD2; size: NA; J: TRBJ2-7; CDR3: CASSLRASGTDEPTYEQYF; DNA: TGTGCCAGCAGCCTCCGGGCTAGCGGGACGGACGAACCGACCTACGAGCAGTACTTC
V: TRBV9; D: NA; size: NA; J: TRBJ1-1; CDR3: CASSVGGGPDTEAFF; DNA: TGTGCCAGCAGCGTAGGCGGAGGGCCCGACACTGAAGCTTTCTTT
V: TRBV5-1; D: NA; size: NA; J: TRBJ2-2; CDR3: CASLSGSNTGELFF; DNA: TGCGCCAGCTTATCGGGGTCAAACACCGGGGAGCTGTTTTTT
V: TRBV19; D: NA; size: NA; J: TRBJ2-2; CDR3: CASSIDSGGELFF; DNA: TGTGCCAGTAGTATAGATTCTGGAGGGGAGCTGTTTTTT
V: TRBV18; D: TRBD1; size: NA; J: TRBJ2-7; CDR3: CASSLTGALSLYEQYF; DNA: TGTGCCAGCTCACTGACAGGGGCACTATCCTTATACGAGCAGTACTTC
V: TRBV6-5; D: NA; size: NA; J: TRBJ2-5; CDR3: CASSSGLEGETQYF; DNA: TGTGCCAGCAGTTCGGGGCTTGAGGGGGAGACCCAGTACTTC